The sequence of this T cell receptor (beta chain) was determined in a study of blood T cells in healthy people across ages. Per-sample yields of isolated PBMCs were at least 6 million. Trimming took off 3 bases at V and 0 bases at J, with 11 bases between the two ends. CDR3 length equals 14 residues. Germline V gene data show CDR1 as DFQATT and CDR2 as SNEGSKA (reference sequence). Primed by a sample-barcoded 5' primer and a J-beta primer mix, a second PCR proceeded for 7 to 11 cycles. TCRdb reprocessed the 5' RACE reads with MiXCR, giving one entry per CDR3 protein. The table lists 750,000 to 850,000 distinct CDR3 sequences, 20% to 30% of them singletons. The table lists this clonotype with a few counts. The same sample was also studied in work on T cells of mothers and their children.

The V call is TRBV20-1, the J call TRBJ1-1; D unresolved. Sequencing was carried out using blood. The sequence derives from a boy younger than 18 in good health. CDR3 bases: TGCAGTGCTAGGGAGGCAGCCATGAACACTGAAGCTTTCTTT. Its translation: CSAREAAMNTEAFF.